This T cell receptor beta chain originates from a study of blood T cells in healthy people across ages. Germline V gene data show CDR1 as MNHEY and CDR2 as SVGAGI. The CDR3 is 15 residues long. J lost 7 bases, V lost 5 bases, and 8 bases had no gene match. A second PCR of roughly 7 to 11 cycles used a sample-barcoded 5' primer and a J-beta primer mix. Each CDR3 protein gets one entry after TCRdb re-called the 5' RACE reads with MiXCR. The repertoire has some 1.4 million distinct CDR3 sequences, 35% to 45% of them found once; the top ten carry roughly 7.9%. Material: blood. The chain combines TRBV6-5 with TRBJ1-6; the match to TRBD1 covers 7 bases. The source is a woman under 30 in good health. The CDR3 DNA follows: TGTGCCAGCAGTCAACCACAGGGGCAGAATTCACCCCTCCACTTT. It is translated as CASSQPQGQNSPLHF.